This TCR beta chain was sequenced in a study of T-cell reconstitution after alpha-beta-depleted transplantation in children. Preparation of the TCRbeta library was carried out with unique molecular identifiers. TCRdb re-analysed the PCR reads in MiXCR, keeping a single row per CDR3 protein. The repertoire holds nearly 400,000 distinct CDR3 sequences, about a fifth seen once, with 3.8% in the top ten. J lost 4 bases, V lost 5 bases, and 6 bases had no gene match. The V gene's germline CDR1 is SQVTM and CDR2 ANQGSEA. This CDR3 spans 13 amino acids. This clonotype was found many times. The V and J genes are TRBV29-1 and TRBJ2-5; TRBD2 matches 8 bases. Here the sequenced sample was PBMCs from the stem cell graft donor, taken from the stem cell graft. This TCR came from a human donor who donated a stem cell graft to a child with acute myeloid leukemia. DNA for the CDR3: TGCAGCGTTCGGGAGGGCGGTGGAGAGACCCAGTACTTC. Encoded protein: CSVREGGGETQYF.